A selection of T cell receptor beta chains follows, all from one sample in a study of Tregs in tolerant kidney transplant recipients. Profiled with immunoSEQ multiplex PCR; TCRdb holds only in-frame clones, not every one. The sample has 84,000 or so clones, roughly 93% seen once. The sequenced sample was CD4+ T cells from blood (PBMCs), obtained 12 months after the transplant. These receptors all stem from a human patient who received a combined kidney and bone marrow transplant. Some T cells may arise from the graft donor. CDR3s leave out the opening cysteine and the closing phenylalanine or tryptophan. The size field is filled for only some rows; it gives once, few, many or a size class.

J	size	V	CDR3
TRBJ2-7	once	TRBV7-8	ASSLGAARYEQY
TRBJ2-1	NA	TRBV10-3	AISPSGSGNEQF
TRBJ2-3	NA	TRBV4-1	ASSQPTRGYKDTQY
TRBJ1-1	NA	TRBV6-5	ASSYSGRTF
TRBJ2-2	NA	TRBV29-1	SVVDRVNTGELF
NA	NA	TRBV11-2	ASSQDSYEQY
TRBJ1-1	NA	TRBV7-9	ASSPTGQPHTEAF
TRBJ1-2	NA	TRBV18	ASSPWPGEDYT
TRBJ1-1	NA	TRBV11-2	ASSLDWRQGVTEAF
TRBJ2-7	NA	TRBV18	ASSPLAGVNEQY
TRBJ2-7	NA	TRBV29-1	SVEGQAAYEQY
TRBJ2-7	NA	TRBV6-1	ASGLAGSYEQY
TRBJ1-3	NA	TRBV11-3	ASSLQGFSGNTIY
TRBJ2-2	NA	TRBV2	ASSGVGGWITGELF
TRBJ1-6	NA	TRBV30	AWNPRSRIDNSPLH
TRBJ2-2	NA	TRBV11-2	ASSLVADLDTGELF
TRBJ1-1	NA	TRBV20-1	SAARGGAF
TRBJ2-1	NA	TRBV9	ASSGRDSPNEQF
TRBJ1-4	few	TRBV6-1	ASSTGGEKLF
TRBJ2-2	NA	TRBV15	ATSRAGLAGDSTGELF
TRBJ2-2	NA	TRBV2	ASGETSGIGELF
TRBJ1-5	NA	TRBV2	ASSVSQNSNQPQH
TRBJ1-1	NA	TRBV6-1	ASSQGYTEAF
TRBJ1-2	NA	TRBV5-4	ASSLDRFYGYT
TRBJ2-7	NA	TRBV28	ASSTSGGNEQY